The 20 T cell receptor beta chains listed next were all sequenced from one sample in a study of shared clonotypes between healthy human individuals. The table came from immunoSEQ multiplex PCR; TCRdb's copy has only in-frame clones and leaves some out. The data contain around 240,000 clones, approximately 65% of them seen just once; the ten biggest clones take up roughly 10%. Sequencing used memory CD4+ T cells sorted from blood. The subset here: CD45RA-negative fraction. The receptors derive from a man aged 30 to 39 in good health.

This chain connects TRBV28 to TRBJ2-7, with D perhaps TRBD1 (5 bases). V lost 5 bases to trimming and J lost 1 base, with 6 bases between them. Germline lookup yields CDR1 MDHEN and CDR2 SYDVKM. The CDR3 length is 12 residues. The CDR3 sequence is CASSKGSYEQYF. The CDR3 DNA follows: TGTGCCAGCAGTAAGGGGTCCTACGAGCAGTACTTC.

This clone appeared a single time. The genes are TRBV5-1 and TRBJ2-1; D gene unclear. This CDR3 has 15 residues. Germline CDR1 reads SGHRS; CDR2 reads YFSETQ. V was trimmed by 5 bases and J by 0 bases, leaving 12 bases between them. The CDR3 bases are TGCGCCAGCAGTAAGGGCGAGAGCTCCTACAATGAGCAGTTCTTC. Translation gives CASSKGESSYNEQFF. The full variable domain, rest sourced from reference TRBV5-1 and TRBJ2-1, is KAGVTQTPRYLIKTRGQQVTLSCSPISGHRSVSWYQQTPGQGLQFLFEYFSETQRNKGNFPGRFSGRQFSNSRSEMNVSTLELGDSALYLCASSKGESSYNEQFFGPGTRLTVL.

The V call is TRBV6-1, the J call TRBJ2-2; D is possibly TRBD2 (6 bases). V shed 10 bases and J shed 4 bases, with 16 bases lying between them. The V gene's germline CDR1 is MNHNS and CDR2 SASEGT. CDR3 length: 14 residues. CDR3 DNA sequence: TGTGCCACCCGGGCGGCGGGGATCACCGGGGAGCTGTTTTTT. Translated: CATRAAGITGELFF.

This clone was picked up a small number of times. CDR3 nucleotide sequence: TGTGCCAGCTCACCCAACCCCTACGAGCAGTACTTC. Protein product: CASSPNPYEQYF. This chain links TRBV18 with TRBJ2-7; D not resolved. Germline V gives CDR1 KGHSH, CDR2 LQKENI. V was trimmed by 3 bases and J by 2 bases, leaving 5 bases between them. The CDR3 sequence is 12 residues long.

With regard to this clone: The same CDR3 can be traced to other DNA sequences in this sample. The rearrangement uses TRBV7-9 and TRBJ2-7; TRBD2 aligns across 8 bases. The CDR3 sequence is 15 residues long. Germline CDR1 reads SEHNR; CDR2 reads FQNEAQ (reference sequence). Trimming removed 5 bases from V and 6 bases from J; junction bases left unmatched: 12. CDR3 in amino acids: CASSSGGSHSGEQYF. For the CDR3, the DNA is TGTGCCAGCAGCAGCGGGGGCTCACACTCGGGCGAGCAGTACTTC.

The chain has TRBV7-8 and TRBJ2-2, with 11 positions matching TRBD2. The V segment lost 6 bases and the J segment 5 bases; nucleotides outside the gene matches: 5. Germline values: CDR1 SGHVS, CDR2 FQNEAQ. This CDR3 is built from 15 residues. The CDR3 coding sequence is TGTGCCAGCAGGTTGACTAGCGGGATAACCGGGGAGCTGTTTTTT. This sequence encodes CASRLTSGITGELFF.

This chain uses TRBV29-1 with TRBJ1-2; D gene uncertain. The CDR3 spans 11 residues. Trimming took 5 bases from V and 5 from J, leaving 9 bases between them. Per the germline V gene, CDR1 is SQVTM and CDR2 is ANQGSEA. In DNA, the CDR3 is TGCAGCGTTAGTCTTCCGTATGGCTACACCTTC. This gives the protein CSVSLPYGYTF.

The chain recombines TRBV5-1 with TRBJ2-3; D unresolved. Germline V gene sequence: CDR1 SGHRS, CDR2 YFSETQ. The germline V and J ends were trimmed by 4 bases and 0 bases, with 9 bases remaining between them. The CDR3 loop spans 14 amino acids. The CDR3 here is CASSVDLSTDTQYF. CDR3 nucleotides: TGCGCCAGCAGCGTCGACCTTAGCACAGATACGCAGTATTTT.

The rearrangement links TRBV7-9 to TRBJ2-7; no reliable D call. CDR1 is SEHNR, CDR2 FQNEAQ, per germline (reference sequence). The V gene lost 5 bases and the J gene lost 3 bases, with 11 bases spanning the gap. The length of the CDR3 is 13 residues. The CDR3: CASSRPPIYEQYF. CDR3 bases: TGTGCCAGCAGCCGTCCCCCCATCTACGAGCAGTACTTC.

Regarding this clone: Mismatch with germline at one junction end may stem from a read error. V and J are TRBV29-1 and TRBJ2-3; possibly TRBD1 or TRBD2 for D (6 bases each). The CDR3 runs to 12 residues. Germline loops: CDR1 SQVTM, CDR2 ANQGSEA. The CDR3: CSVVGGTHTQYF. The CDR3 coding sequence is TGCAGCGTTGTCGGGGGCACACATACGCAGTATTTT.

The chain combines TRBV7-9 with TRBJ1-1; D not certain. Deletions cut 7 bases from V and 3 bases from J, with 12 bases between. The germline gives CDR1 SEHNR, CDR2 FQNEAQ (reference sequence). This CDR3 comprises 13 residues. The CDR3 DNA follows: TGTGCCAGCACCGGGAGGGAAGACACTGAAGCTTTCTTT. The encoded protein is CASTGREDTEAFF.

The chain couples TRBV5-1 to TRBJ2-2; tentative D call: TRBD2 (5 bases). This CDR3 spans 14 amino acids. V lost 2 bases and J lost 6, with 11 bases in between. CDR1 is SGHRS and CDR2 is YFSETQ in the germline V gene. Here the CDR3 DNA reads TGCGCCAGCAGCTTACTAGTGGCCCCCGGGGAGCTGTTTTTT. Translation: CASSLLVAPGELFF.

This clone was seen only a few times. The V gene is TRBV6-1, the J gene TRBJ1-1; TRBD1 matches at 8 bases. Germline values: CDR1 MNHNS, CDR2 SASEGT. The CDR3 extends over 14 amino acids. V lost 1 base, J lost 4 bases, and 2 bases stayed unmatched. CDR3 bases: TGTGCCAGCAGTGAAGGACAGGGGAGCACTGAAGCTTTCTTT. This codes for CASSEGQGSTEAFF.

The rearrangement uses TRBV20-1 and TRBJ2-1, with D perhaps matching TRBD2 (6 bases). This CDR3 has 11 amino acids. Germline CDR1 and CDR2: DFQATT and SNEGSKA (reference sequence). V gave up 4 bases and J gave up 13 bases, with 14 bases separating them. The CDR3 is CSAIGTPVQFF. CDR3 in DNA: TGCAGTGCTATCGGGACTCCGGTTCAGTTCTTC.

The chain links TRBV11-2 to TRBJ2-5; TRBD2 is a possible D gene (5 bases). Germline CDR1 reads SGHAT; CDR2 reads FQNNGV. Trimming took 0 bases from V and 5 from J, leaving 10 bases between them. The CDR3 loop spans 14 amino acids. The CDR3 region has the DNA TGTGCCAGCAGCTTAGATCCTAGGAGGGAGACCCAGTACTTC. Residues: CASSLDPRRETQYF.

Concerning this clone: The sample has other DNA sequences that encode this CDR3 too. CDR3 nucleotide sequence: TGCGCCAGCAGCCAAGTAGGGGGCACCGGGGAGCTGTTTTTT. Protein product: CASSQVGGTGELFF. The chain recombines TRBV4-3 with TRBJ2-2; D is perhaps TRBD1 (6 bases). This CDR3 contains 14 residues. Per the germline V gene, CDR1 is LGHNA and CDR2 is YSLEER. Trimming shortened V by 1 base and J by 4 bases, and 7 bases separated the two germline ends.

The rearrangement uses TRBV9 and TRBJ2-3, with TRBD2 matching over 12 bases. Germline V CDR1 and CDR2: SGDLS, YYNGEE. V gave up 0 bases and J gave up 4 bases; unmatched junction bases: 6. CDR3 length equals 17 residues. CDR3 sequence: CASSVATSGRGADTQYF. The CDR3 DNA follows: TGTGCCAGCAGCGTAGCGACTAGCGGGAGAGGGGCAGATACGCAGTATTTT.

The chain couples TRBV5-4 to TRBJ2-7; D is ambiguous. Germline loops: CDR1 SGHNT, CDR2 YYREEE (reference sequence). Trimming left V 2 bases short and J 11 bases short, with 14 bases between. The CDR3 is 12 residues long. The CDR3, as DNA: TGTGCCAGCAGCTTTCAGTTGGGTGAGGAGTACTTC. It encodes CASSFQLGEEYF.

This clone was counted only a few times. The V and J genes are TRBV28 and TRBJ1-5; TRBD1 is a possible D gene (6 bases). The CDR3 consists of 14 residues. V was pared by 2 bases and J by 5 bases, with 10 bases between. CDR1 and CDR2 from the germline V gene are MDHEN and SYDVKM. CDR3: CASSLPGGHQPQHF. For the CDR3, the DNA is TGTGCCAGCAGTTTACCGGGGGGCCATCAGCCCCAGCATTTT.

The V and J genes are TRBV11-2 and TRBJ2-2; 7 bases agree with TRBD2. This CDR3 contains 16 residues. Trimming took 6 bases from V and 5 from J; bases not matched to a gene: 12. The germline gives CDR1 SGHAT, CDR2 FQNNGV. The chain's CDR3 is CASRPGGGRGTGELFF. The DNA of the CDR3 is TGTGCCAGCAGACCCGGAGGTGGGCGGGGGACCGGGGAGCTGTTTTTT.